The clone carrying this TCR beta chain was seen only a few times. The CDR3 loop spans 15 amino acids. V dropped 0 bases and J dropped 6 bases, with 9 bases sitting between them. CDR1 and CDR2 from the germline V gene are LGHNA and YSLEER. Each CDR3 protein gets one entry after TCRdb re-called the RT-PCR reads with MiXCR. The sample records 650,000 to 800,000 distinct CDR3 sequences, approximately 15% being singletons. Source material: memory CD4+ T cells from blood. This TCR derives from a female donor in good health, serving as a healthy control. This chain joins TRBV4-3 and TRBJ1-6, with unresolved D. The CDR3 sequence is CASSQDAQSNSPLHF. CDR3 bases: TGCGCCAGCAGCCAAGATGCACAGTCTAATTCACCCCTCCACTTT.